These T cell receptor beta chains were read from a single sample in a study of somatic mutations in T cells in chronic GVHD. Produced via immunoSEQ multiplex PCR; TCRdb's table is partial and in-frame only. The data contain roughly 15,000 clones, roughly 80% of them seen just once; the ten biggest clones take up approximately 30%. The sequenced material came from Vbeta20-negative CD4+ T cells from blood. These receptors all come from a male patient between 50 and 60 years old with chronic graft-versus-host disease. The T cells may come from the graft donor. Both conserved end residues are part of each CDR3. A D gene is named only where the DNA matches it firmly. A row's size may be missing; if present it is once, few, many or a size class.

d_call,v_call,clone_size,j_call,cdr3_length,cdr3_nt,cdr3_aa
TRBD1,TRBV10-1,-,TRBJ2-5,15,TGCGCCAGCAGTGAGTTCTCCGGGACAGAAGAGACCCAGTACTTC,CASSEFSGTEETQYF
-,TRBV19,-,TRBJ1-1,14,TGTGCCAGTAGTGCTGTACAGGGTGCCACTGAAGCTTTCTTT,CASSAVQGATEAFF
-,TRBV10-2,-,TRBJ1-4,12,TGCGCCAGCAGTGCTGAGGGAGGCGAACTGTTTTTT,CASSAEGGELFF
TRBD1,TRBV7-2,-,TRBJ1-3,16,TGTGCCAGCAGCTTATGGGACAGTACTTCTGGAAACACCATATATTTT,CASSLWDSTSGNTIYF
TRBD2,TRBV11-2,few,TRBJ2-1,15,TGTGCCAGCAGCCCCCATTCGGGGGGGATCAATGAGCAGTTCTTC,CASSPHSGGINEQFF
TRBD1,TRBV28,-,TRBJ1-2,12,TGTGCCAGCCGACAGGGAGTCTATGGCTACACCTTC,CASRQGVYGYTF
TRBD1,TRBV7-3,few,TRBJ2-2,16,TGTGCCAGCAGCTTCATCGGGACAGGGAACACCGGGGAGCTGTTTTTT,CASSFIGTGNTGELFF
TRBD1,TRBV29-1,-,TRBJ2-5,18,TGCAGCGTTGAACCCACCATGGGCTGGGACAGGGGGCGGGAGACCCAGTACTTC,CSVEPTMGWDRGRETQYF
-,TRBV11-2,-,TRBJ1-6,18,TGTGCCAGCAGCTTAGGAGGCTGGGAGAGCTCCTATAATTCACCCCTCCACTTT,CASSLGGWESSYNSPLHF
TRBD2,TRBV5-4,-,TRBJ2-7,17,TGTGCCAGCAGCTTGCGGCCTAGCGGGGGGAGCTCCTACGAGCAGTACTTC,CASSLRPSGGSSYEQYF
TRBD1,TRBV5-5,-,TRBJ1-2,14,TGTGCCAGCAGCTCCACCGGGACAGACTATGGCTACACCTTC,CASSSTGTDYGYTF
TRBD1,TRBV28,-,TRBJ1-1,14,TGTGCCAGCGGGGGGACAGGGGGTTCCACTGAAGCTTTCTTT,CASGGTGGSTEAFF
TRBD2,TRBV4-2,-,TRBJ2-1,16,TGTGCCAGCAGCCCCCGGACTAGCGGGGCATACAATGAGCAGTTCTTC,CASSPRTSGAYNEQFF
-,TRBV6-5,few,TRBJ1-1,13,TGTGCCAGCAGTTACTCGAATGGACAGACTGTTTTCTTT,CASSYSNGQTVFF
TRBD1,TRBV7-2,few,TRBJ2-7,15,TGTGCCAGCAGCCCAGAGGGGGCGCAGTCCTACGAGCAGTACTTC,CASSPEGAQSYEQYF
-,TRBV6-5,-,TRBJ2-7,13,TGTGCCAGCAGTGCTCCGACACTGGGCGAGCAGTACTTC,CASSAPTLGEQYF
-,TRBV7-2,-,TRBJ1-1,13,TGTGCCAGCGGACAGAGAATGAACACTGAAGCTTTCTTT,CASGQRMNTEAFF
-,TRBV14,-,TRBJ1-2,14,TGTGCCAGCAGCCAAGATCCAGGGGTGGGTGGCTACACCTTC,CASSQDPGVGGYTF
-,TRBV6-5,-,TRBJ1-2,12,TGTGCCAGCACCGGACAGCTCTATGGCTACACCTTC,CASTGQLYGYTF
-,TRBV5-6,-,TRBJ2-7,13,TGTGCCAGCAGCTTGGTAGTCGGGTTGGAGCAGTACTTC,CASSLVVGLEQYF